A selection of T cell receptor beta chains follows, all from one sample in a study of untreated major depressive disorder. Sequencing was performed with immunoSEQ multiplex PCR; in TCRdb, only in-frame clones are kept and a portion is missing. This table has 21,000 or so clones, approximately 89% appearing once. Sequencing used CD4+ T cells from PBMCs. The receptor set was obtained from a woman aged 25 to 39 in good health. The CDR3 runs from the conserved cysteine through the conserved F or W. The D gene is left open where the match is weak. Not all rows give a size; the values are once, few, many and, for expanded clones, a class.

cdr3_nt: TGTGCCAGCTCACCCGGCCGGAGGGATGAAAAACTGTTTTTT; cdr3_aa: CASSPGRRDEKLFF; v_call: TRBV18; d_call: .; clone_size: .; j_call: TRBJ1-4
cdr3_nt: TGTGCCAGCTCACCACCAGGGGCCTACGAGCAGTACTTC; cdr3_aa: CASSPPGAYEQYF; v_call: TRBV18; d_call: .; clone_size: .; j_call: TRBJ2-7
cdr3_nt: TGTGCCAGCAGTGTTGAACAGAGCCCTCCAGAGACCCAGTACTTC; cdr3_aa: CASSVEQSPPETQYF; v_call: TRBV25-1; d_call: .; clone_size: once; j_call: TRBJ2-5
cdr3_nt: TGTGCCAGCAGTTACCAAACAGAACTCGGTTCACCCCTCCACTTT; cdr3_aa: CASSYQTELGSPLHF; v_call: TRBV6-5; d_call: .; clone_size: .; j_call: TRBJ1-6
cdr3_nt: TGTGCCAGCAGCTTAGGGGGAACTTCTAACTATGGCTACACCTTC; cdr3_aa: CASSLGGTSNYGYTF; v_call: TRBV13; d_call: .; clone_size: .; j_call: TRBJ1-2
cdr3_nt: TGTGCCAGCAGCCGAACAGGAAACACCATATATTTT; cdr3_aa: CASSRTGNTIYF; v_call: TRBV5-6; d_call: .; clone_size: .; j_call: TRBJ1-3
cdr3_nt: TGTGCCAGCTGGGCGTTAACGGGGGACACTGAAGCTTTCTTT; cdr3_aa: CASWALTGDTEAFF; v_call: TRBV27; d_call: .; clone_size: few; j_call: TRBJ1-1
cdr3_nt: TGTGCCAGTAGTTACCGGGACAATTCGCAGTATTTT; cdr3_aa: CASSYRDNSQYF; v_call: TRBV19; d_call: .; clone_size: .; j_call: TRBJ2-3
cdr3_nt: TGTGCCAGCCGGGACAGGGGTTATGGCTACACCTTC; cdr3_aa: CASRDRGYGYTF; v_call: TRBV2; d_call: TRBD1; clone_size: .; j_call: TRBJ1-2
cdr3_nt: TGTGCCAGCAGCACAGGGGAGGCTTCCCCTTTGGAGCAGTACTTC; cdr3_aa: CASSTGEASPLEQYF; v_call: TRBV6-1; d_call: .; clone_size: .; j_call: TRBJ2-7
cdr3_nt: TGTGCCAGCAGTTACATTCGCCCGAGTGAATCTGGCTACACCTTC; cdr3_aa: CASSYIRPSESGYTF; v_call: TRBV6-5; d_call: .; clone_size: .; j_call: TRBJ1-2
cdr3_nt: TGTGCCAGCAGTACCCGGACAGGCAGAGTTTTTGGGGATTCACCCCTCCACTTT; cdr3_aa: CASSTRTGRVFGDSPLHF; v_call: TRBV25-1; d_call: TRBD1; clone_size: .; j_call: TRBJ1-6
cdr3_nt: TGTGCCAGCAGCTTAGTGTCGGCCGCCGAGCAGTACTTC; cdr3_aa: CASSLVSAAEQYF; v_call: TRBV7-2; d_call: .; clone_size: .; j_call: TRBJ2-7
cdr3_nt: TGTGCCAGCAGCGTTTACTCTACAGGGGGGACAGATACGCAGTATTTT; cdr3_aa: CASSVYSTGGTDTQYF; v_call: TRBV9; d_call: TRBD1; clone_size: once; j_call: TRBJ2-3
cdr3_nt: TGTGCCAGCAGTGAAGCGTCCGGGAAAGCCGGGGAGCTGTTTTTT; cdr3_aa: CASSEASGKAGELFF; v_call: TRBV2; d_call: .; clone_size: .; j_call: TRBJ2-2
cdr3_nt: TGCGCCAGCAGTGAGTTTGCTAGCTCTCCGCAGTATTTT; cdr3_aa: CASSEFASSPQYF; v_call: TRBV10-1; d_call: .; clone_size: .; j_call: TRBJ2-3
cdr3_nt: TGCGCCAGCACCCCTAGGAGCGGGGTTAAAGAGCAGTACTTC; cdr3_aa: CASTPRSGVKEQYF; v_call: TRBV5-1; d_call: TRBD2; clone_size: few; j_call: TRBJ2-7
cdr3_nt: TGTGCCAGCAGCTTAGAACGAGGCGGTGAAAAACTGTTTTTT; cdr3_aa: CASSLERGGEKLFF; v_call: TRBV11-2; d_call: .; clone_size: .; j_call: TRBJ1-4
cdr3_nt: TGTGCCAGCAGCTCATTTGAGACCCCCTACGAGCAGTACTTC; cdr3_aa: CASSSFETPYEQYF; v_call: TRBV7-2; d_call: .; clone_size: .; j_call: TRBJ2-7
cdr3_nt: TGTGCCAGCAGCTTGGACAGGGAAGAGACCCAGTACTTC; cdr3_aa: CASSLDREETQYF; v_call: TRBV5-4; d_call: .; clone_size: .; j_call: TRBJ2-5
cdr3_nt: TGTGCCAGCAGTGAAGCGCGGCGGGGGGGCGGGACCCAGTACTTC; cdr3_aa: CASSEARRGGGTQYF; v_call: TRBV2; d_call: TRBD2; clone_size: .; j_call: TRBJ2-5
cdr3_nt: TGTGCCATCACTACGGGACAGGGTATAGACACCATATATTTT; cdr3_aa: CAITTGQGIDTIYF; v_call: TRBV10-3; d_call: TRBD1; clone_size: .; j_call: TRBJ1-3
cdr3_nt: TGTGCCAGCAGCTTAGTCAGAGGGGATTCACCCCTCCACTTT; cdr3_aa: CASSLVRGDSPLHF; v_call: TRBV7-8; d_call: .; clone_size: .; j_call: TRBJ1-6
cdr3_nt: TGTGCCAGCAGGCAGGGGGCAGGATCACCCCTCCACTTT; cdr3_aa: CASRQGAGSPLHF; v_call: TRBV25-1; d_call: TRBD1; clone_size: .; j_call: TRBJ1-6
cdr3_nt: TGTGCCAGCAGCTTGCAGACTAACACTGAAGCTTTCTTT; cdr3_aa: CASSLQTNTEAFF; v_call: TRBV5-4; d_call: .; clone_size: .; j_call: TRBJ1-1
cdr3_nt: TGTGCCAGCAGCTTAGTTAGGACAGGGGACGGCTACACCTTC; cdr3_aa: CASSLVRTGDGYTF; v_call: TRBV7-2; d_call: TRBD1; clone_size: .; j_call: TRBJ1-2
cdr3_nt: TGTGCCAGCAGCTTGGGGACAGGGGTGGAGACCCAGTACTTC; cdr3_aa: CASSLGTGVETQYF; v_call: TRBV5-6; d_call: TRBD1; clone_size: .; j_call: TRBJ2-5
cdr3_nt: TGTGCCAGCAGCCGGACAGGGTACACTGAAGCTTTCTTT; cdr3_aa: CASSRTGYTEAFF; v_call: TRBV7-6; d_call: TRBD1; clone_size: .; j_call: TRBJ1-1
cdr3_nt: TGCGCCAGCAGTCAAACATTTGAAGCTTTCTTT; cdr3_aa: CASSQTFEAFF; v_call: TRBV23-1; d_call: .; clone_size: .; j_call: TRBJ1-1
cdr3_nt: TGTGCCAGCAGTTTAGTAGACAGGAAGAATGGCTACACCTTC; cdr3_aa: CASSLVDRKNGYTF; v_call: TRBV28; d_call: .; clone_size: .; j_call: TRBJ1-2
cdr3_nt: TGTGCCAGCAGCTTCCCTCCCTCAGGGTCCGACGGGGCTGAAGCTTTCTTT; cdr3_aa: CASSFPPSGSDGAEAFF; v_call: TRBV7-3; d_call: .; clone_size: .; j_call: TRBJ1-1
cdr3_nt: TGTGCCAGCAGCGTACAGCCGAACACTGAAGCTTTCTTT; cdr3_aa: CASSVQPNTEAFF; v_call: TRBV7-3; d_call: .; clone_size: .; j_call: TRBJ1-1
cdr3_nt: TGTGCCAGCAGTAAGAACACCGGGGAGCTGTTTTTT; cdr3_aa: CASSKNTGELFF; v_call: TRBV5-6; d_call: .; clone_size: .; j_call: TRBJ2-2
cdr3_nt: TGTGCCAGCAGTCAGCGGGGCAGTCACAATGAGCAGTTCTTC; cdr3_aa: CASSQRGSHNEQFF; v_call: TRBV5-4; d_call: TRBD2; clone_size: .; j_call: TRBJ2-1
cdr3_nt: TGTGCCAGCAGCTTTGCCGAGACCCAGTACTTC; cdr3_aa: CASSFAETQYF; v_call: TRBV5-4; d_call: .; clone_size: .; j_call: TRBJ2-5
cdr3_nt: TGTGCCAGCAGCTTAGTAGCAGGGTTGTTCGTCGGCTACACCTTC; cdr3_aa: CASSLVAGLFVGYTF; v_call: TRBV11-2; d_call: .; clone_size: few; j_call: TRBJ1-2
cdr3_nt: TGTGCCAGCAGCCGGACAGGCCTCAATGAGCAGTTCTTC; cdr3_aa: CASSRTGLNEQFF; v_call: TRBV7-2; d_call: TRBD1; clone_size: .; j_call: TRBJ2-1
cdr3_nt: TGCGCCAGCAGCTCGACAGGGTCCGTGAACACTGAAGCTTTCTTT; cdr3_aa: CASSSTGSVNTEAFF; v_call: TRBV5-1; d_call: TRBD1; clone_size: .; j_call: TRBJ1-1
cdr3_nt: TGTGCCAGCAGCTTATCACAGGGATACACTGAAGCTTTCTTT; cdr3_aa: CASSLSQGYTEAFF; v_call: TRBV7-9; d_call: .; clone_size: .; j_call: TRBJ1-1
cdr3_nt: TGCGCCAGCAGCCAAGTGGGACAGGGGGCTTCTGGAAACACCATATATTTT; cdr3_aa: CASSQVGQGASGNTIYF; v_call: TRBV4-1; d_call: TRBD1; clone_size: .; j_call: TRBJ1-3
cdr3_nt: TGTGCCAGCGGTCGGGGTAACGCCGATCAGCCCCAGCATTTT; cdr3_aa: CASGRGNADQPQHF; v_call: TRBV27; d_call: .; clone_size: .; j_call: TRBJ1-5
cdr3_nt: TGCGCCAGCAGCTTGGGTCCGGGGGTCCAAAACACCATATATTTT; cdr3_aa: CASSLGPGVQNTIYF; v_call: TRBV5-1; d_call: .; clone_size: .; j_call: TRBJ1-3
cdr3_nt: TGTGCCAGCTCACCGGCAGGGGGCACAGATACGCAGTATTTT; cdr3_aa: CASSPAGGTDTQYF; v_call: TRBV18; d_call: .; clone_size: .; j_call: TRBJ2-3
cdr3_nt: TGTGCCAGCAGTTTAATAGGACAGGATAATTCACCCCTCCACTTT; cdr3_aa: CASSLIGQDNSPLHF; v_call: TRBV27; d_call: TRBD1; clone_size: once; j_call: TRBJ1-6
cdr3_nt: TGTGCCAGCAGCTTGGCCGGGACAGGGGTCAATCAGCCCCAGCATTTT; cdr3_aa: CASSLAGTGVNQPQHF; v_call: TRBV5-6; d_call: TRBD1; clone_size: .; j_call: TRBJ1-5
cdr3_nt: TGTGCCAGCAGTGCCCGGGGAAACTATGGCTACACCTTC; cdr3_aa: CASSARGNYGYTF; v_call: TRBV28; d_call: .; clone_size: .; j_call: TRBJ1-2
cdr3_nt: TGCGCCAGCAGTTCTCAGGGTTACGAGCAGTACTTC; cdr3_aa: CASSSQGYEQYF; v_call: TRBV23-1; d_call: .; clone_size: .; j_call: TRBJ2-7
cdr3_nt: TGTGCCAGCAGTGTGAGGGGGATGAACACTGAAGCTTTCTTT; cdr3_aa: CASSVRGMNTEAFF; v_call: TRBV2; d_call: .; clone_size: .; j_call: TRBJ1-1
cdr3_nt: TGTGCCAGCAGCCGAACGGACAGGGCCGTTGGGTATGGCTACACCTTC; cdr3_aa: CASSRTDRAVGYGYTF; v_call: TRBV6-6; d_call: TRBD1; clone_size: .; j_call: TRBJ1-2
cdr3_nt: TGTGCCATCACTTCGACAGGGGGCCATGGCTACACCTTC; cdr3_aa: CAITSTGGHGYTF; v_call: TRBV10-3; d_call: TRBD1; clone_size: .; j_call: TRBJ1-2
cdr3_nt: TGTGCCAGCAGTGGACCGCGGGGACTGGCCCCCAGTCCACCCCTCCACTTT; cdr3_aa: CASSGPRGLAPSPPLHF; v_call: TRBV2; d_call: .; clone_size: .; j_call: TRBJ1-6
cdr3_nt: TGTGCCAGCAGTTACGGGAGGCCGCCCTCTAACTATGGCTACACCTTC; cdr3_aa: CASSYGRPPSNYGYTF; v_call: TRBV6-6; d_call: .; clone_size: .; j_call: TRBJ1-2
cdr3_nt: TGTGCCAGTAGTGTTACCGACGGGAAACCATCGTGGGAGCAGTACTTC; cdr3_aa: CASSVTDGKPSWEQYF; v_call: TRBV19; d_call: .; clone_size: once; j_call: TRBJ2-7
cdr3_nt: TGTGCCAGCAGTTCGGGGGGGATAAACTATGGCTACACCTTC; cdr3_aa: CASSSGGINYGYTF; v_call: TRBV28; d_call: .; clone_size: .; j_call: TRBJ1-2
cdr3_nt: TGTGCCTGGAAAGGTGGCGGGGAGCTGTTTTTT; cdr3_aa: CAWKGGGELFF; v_call: TRBV30; d_call: .; clone_size: .; j_call: TRBJ2-2
cdr3_nt: TGTGCCAGCAGCTTCGGGGAGGGCACTGAAGCTTTCTTT; cdr3_aa: CASSFGEGTEAFF; v_call: TRBV5-4; d_call: .; clone_size: .; j_call: TRBJ1-1
cdr3_nt: TGTGCCAGCAGTCCCTACAGGGACACAGATACGCAGTATTTT; cdr3_aa: CASSPYRDTDTQYF; v_call: TRBV6-6; d_call: .; clone_size: .; j_call: TRBJ2-3
cdr3_nt: TGTGCCAGCAGCCTCGGGGGGACAGGGCTTGTGACCCAGTACTTC; cdr3_aa: CASSLGGTGLVTQYF; v_call: TRBV11-2; d_call: TRBD1; clone_size: .; j_call: TRBJ2-5
cdr3_nt: TGTGCCAGCAGTTATCAACTGGACAGAACCGGGGAGCTGTTTTTT; cdr3_aa: CASSYQLDRTGELFF; v_call: TRBV6-5; d_call: .; clone_size: few; j_call: TRBJ2-2